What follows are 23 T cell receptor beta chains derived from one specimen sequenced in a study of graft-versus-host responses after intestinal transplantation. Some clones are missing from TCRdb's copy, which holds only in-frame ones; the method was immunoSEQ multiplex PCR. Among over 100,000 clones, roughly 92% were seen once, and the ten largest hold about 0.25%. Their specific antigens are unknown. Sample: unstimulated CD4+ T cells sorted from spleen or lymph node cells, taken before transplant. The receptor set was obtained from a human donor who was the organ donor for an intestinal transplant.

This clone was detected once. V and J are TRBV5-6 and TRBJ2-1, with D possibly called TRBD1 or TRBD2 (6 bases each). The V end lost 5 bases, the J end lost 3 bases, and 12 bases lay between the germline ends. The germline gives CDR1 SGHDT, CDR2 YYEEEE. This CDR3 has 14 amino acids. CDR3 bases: TGTGCCAGCAGTTGGGGGGCGTTCTACAATGAGCAGTTCTTC. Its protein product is CASSWGAFYNEQFF.

The CDR3 region is CAWSSIRDRGRADTQYF. CDR3 sequence (DNA): TGTGCCTGGAGTTCCATCCGGGACAGGGGGCGGGCAGATACGCAGTATTTT. J is TRBJ2-3 and V is TRBV30; 12 positions agree with TRBD1. Germline CDR1 GTSNPN, CDR2 SVGIG (reference sequence). This CDR3 has 17 residues. V shed 2 bases, J shed 4 bases, and the junction held 10 bases outside the gene matches.

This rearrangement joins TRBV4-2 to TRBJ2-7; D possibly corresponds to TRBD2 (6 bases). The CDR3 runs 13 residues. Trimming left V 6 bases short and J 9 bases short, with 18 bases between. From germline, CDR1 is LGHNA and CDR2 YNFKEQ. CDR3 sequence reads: CASSSAGDLGQYF. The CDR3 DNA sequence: TGTGCCAGCAGTTCCGCCGGGGACTTGGGGCAGTACTTC.

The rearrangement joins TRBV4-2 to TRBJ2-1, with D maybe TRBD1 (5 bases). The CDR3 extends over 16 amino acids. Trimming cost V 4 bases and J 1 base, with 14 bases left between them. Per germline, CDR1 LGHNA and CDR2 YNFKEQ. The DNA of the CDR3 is TGTGCCAGCAGCCTGTCGACAGTCGTTTCCTACAATGAGCAGTTCTTC. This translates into CASSLSTVVSYNEQFF.

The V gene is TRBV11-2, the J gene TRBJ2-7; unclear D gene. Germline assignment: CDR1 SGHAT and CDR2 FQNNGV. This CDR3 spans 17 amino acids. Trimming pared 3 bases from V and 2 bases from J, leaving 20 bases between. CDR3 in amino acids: CASSLVGHPYLAYEQYF. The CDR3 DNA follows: TGTGCCAGCAGCTTGGTAGGCCATCCCTATCTGGCCTACGAGCAGTACTTC.

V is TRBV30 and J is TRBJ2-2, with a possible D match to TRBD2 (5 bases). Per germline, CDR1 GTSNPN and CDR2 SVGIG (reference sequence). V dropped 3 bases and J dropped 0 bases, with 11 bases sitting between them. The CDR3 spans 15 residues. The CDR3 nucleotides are TGTGCCTGGAGGGCGAGGGCGTCGAACACCGGGGAGCTGTTTTTT. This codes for CAWRARASNTGELFF.

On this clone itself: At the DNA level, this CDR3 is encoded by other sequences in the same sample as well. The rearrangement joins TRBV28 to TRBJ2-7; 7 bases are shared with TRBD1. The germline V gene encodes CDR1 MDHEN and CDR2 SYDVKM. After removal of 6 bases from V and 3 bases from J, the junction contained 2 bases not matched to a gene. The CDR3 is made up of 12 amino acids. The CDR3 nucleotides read TGTGCCAGCAGCTCAGGGGGCTACGAGCAGTACTTC. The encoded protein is CASSSGGYEQYF.

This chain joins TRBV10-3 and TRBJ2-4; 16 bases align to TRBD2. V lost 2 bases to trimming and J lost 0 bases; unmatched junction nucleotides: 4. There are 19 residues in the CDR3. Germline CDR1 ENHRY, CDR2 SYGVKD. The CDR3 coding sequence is TGTGCCATCAGTGAGACGGGACTAGCGGGAGGGCCAGCCAAAAACATTCAGTACTTC. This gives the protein CAISETGLAGGPAKNIQYF.

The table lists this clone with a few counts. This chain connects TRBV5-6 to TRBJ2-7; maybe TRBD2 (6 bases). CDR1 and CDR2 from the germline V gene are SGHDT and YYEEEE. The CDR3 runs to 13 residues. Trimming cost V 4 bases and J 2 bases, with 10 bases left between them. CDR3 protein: CASSPSGAYEQYF. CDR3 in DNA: TGTGCCAGCAGCCCATCGGGGGCCTACGAGCAGTACTTC.

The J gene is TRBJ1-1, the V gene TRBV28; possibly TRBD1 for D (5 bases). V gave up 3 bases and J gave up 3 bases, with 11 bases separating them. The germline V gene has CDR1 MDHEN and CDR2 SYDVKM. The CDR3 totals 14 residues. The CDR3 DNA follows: TGTGCCAGCAGTTTGGGCGGGGCCGACACTGAAGCTTTCTTT. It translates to CASSLGGADTEAFF.

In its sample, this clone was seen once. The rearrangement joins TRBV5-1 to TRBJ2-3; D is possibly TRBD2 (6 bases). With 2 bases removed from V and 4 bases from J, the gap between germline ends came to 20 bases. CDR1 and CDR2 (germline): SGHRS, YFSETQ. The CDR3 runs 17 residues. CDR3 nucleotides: TGCGCCAGCAGCTTTATGACGGGAGATGGGGCCCCAGATACGCAGTATTTT. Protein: CASSFMTGDGAPDTQYF.

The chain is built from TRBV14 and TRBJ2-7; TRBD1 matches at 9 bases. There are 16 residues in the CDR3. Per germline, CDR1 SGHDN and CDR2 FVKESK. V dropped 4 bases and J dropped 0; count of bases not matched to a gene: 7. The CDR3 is CASSLRTGADSYEQYF. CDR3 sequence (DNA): TGTGCCAGCAGCCTTCGGACAGGGGCAGACTCCTACGAGCAGTACTTC.

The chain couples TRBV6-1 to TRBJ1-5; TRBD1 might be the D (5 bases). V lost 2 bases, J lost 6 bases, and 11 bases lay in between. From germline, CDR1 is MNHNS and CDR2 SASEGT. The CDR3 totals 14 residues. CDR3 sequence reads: CASSEQQVRQPQHF. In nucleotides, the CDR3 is TGTGCCAGCAGTGAACAACAGGTTCGTCAGCCCCAGCATTTT.

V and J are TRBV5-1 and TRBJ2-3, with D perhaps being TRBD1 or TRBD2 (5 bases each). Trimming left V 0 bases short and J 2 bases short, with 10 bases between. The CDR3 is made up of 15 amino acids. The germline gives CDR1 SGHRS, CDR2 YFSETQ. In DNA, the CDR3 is TGCGCCAGCAGCTTGGGGGGACGGTCCACAGATACGCAGTATTTT. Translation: CASSLGGRSTDTQYF. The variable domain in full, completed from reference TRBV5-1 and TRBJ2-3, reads KAGVTQTPRYLIKTRGQQVTLSCSPISGHRSVSWYQQTPGQGLQFLFEYFSETQRNKGNFPGRFSGRQFSNSRSEMNVSTLELGDSALYLCASSLGGRSTDTQYFGPGTRLTVL.

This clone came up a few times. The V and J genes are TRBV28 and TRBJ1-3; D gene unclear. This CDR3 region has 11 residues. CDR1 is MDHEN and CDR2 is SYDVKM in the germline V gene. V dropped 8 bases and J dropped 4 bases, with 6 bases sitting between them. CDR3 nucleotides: TGTGCCAGCCAGGACGGAAACACCATATATTTT. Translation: CASQDGNTIYF. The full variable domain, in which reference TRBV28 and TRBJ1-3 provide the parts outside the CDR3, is DVKVTQSSRYLVKRTGEKVFLECVQDMDHENMFWYRQDPGLGLRLIYFSYDVKMKEKGDIPEGYSVSREKKERFSLILESASTNQTSMYLCASQDGNTIYFGEGSWLTVV.

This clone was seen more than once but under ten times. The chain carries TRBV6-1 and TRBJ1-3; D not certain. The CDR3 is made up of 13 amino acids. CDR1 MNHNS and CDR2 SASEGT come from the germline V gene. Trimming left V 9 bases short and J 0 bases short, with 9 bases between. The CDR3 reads CASRHPSGNTIYF. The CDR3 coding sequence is TGTGCCAGTAGACATCCCTCTGGAAACACCATATATTTT.

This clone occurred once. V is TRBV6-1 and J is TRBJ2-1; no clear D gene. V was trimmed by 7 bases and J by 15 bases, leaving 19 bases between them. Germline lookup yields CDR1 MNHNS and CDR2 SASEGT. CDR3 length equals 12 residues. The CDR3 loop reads CASTDEALVRFF. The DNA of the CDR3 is TGTGCCAGCACCGATGAGGCGTTGGTTCGGTTCTTC.

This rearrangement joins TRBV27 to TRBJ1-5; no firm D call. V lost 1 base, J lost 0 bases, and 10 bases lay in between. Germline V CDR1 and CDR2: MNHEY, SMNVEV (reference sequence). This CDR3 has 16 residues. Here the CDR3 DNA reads TGTGCCAGCAGTTTATTCTGGGATTATAGCAATCAGCCCCAGCATTTT. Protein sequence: CASSLFWDYSNQPQHF.

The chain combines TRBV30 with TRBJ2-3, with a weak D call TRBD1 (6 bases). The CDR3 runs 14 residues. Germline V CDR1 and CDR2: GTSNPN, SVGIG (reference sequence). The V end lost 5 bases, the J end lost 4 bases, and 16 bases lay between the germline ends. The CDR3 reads CAWVGIRGADTQYF. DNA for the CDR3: TGTGCCTGGGTGGGGATCAGGGGCGCAGATACGCAGTATTTT.

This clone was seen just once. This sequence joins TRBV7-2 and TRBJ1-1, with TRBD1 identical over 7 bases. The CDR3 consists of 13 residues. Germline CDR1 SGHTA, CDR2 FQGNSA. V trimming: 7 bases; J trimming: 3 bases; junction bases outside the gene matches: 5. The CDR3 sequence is CASTRDRDTEAFF. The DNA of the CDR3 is TGTGCCAGCACCAGAGACAGGGACACTGAAGCTTTCTTT.

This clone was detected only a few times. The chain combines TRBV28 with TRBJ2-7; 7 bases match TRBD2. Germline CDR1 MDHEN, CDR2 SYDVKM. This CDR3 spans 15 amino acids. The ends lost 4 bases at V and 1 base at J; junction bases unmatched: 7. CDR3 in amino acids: CASSSAGAESYEQYF. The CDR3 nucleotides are TGTGCCAGCAGTTCGGCGGGAGCCGAGTCCTACGAGCAGTACTTC.

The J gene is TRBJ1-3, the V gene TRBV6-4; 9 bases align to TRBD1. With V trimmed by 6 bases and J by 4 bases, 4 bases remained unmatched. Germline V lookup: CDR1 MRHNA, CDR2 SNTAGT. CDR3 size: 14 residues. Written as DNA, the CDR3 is TGTGCCAGCAGGGGACAGGGTGCAGGAAACACCATATATTTT. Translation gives CASRGQGAGNTIYF.

The CDR3 sequence: CASSIFSSGSYEQYF. Written as DNA, the CDR3 is TGTGCCAGTAGTATATTCTCTAGCGGGAGCTACGAGCAGTACTTC. The chain carries TRBV19 and TRBJ2-7, with 10 bases lining up with TRBD2. In germline, CDR1 is LNHDA, CDR2 SQIVND (reference sequence). J was trimmed by 3 bases and V by 2 bases; bases with no gene match: 4. CDR3 length equals 15 residues.